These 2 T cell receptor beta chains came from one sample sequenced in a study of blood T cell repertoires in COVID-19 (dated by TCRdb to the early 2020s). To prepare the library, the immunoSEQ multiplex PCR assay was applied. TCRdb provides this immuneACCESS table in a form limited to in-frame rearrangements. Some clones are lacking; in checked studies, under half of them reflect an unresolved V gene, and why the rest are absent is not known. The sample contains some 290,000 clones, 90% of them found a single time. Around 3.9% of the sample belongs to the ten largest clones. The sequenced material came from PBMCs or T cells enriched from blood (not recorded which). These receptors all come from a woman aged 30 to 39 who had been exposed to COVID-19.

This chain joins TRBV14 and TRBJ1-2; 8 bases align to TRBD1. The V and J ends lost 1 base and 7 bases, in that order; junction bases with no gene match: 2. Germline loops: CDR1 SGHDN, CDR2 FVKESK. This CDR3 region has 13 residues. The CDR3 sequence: CASSQAGGFGYTF. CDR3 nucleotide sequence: TGTGCCAGCAGCCAAGCAGGGGGCTTTGGCTACACCTTC.

The CDR3 coding sequence is TGTGCCAGCAGCTTAGCGCACCCAGGGGCCCAGTACTTC. Amino acids: CASSLAHPGAQYF. The rearrangement uses TRBV11-3 and TRBJ2-5, with D tentatively TRBD1 (6 bases). CDR1 is SGHNT and CDR2 is YENEEA in the germline V gene. The CDR3 has 13 residues. The germline V and J ends were trimmed by 1 base and 9 bases, with 12 bases remaining between them.